The T cell receptor (beta chain) described here comes from a study of identifying expanded T cells in peripheral blood. Notes on this clone: Its antigen remains unknown.

Profiled with immunoSEQ multiplex PCR; TCRdb holds only in-frame clones, not every one. The sample contains around 56,000 clones, around four fifths of which appear only once. Regarding the study as a whole: Over about two and four weeks, about 15 and 19 clones changed, versus 1.2 between replicates.

Sample: blood. The sequence was obtained from a person between 18 and 75 years old in good health.

Here the CDR3 DNA reads TGTGCCAGCAGCGGGCGGAGCGTTAACTATGGCTACACCTTC. Residues: CASSGRSVNYGYTF. V and J are TRBV7-8 and TRBJ1-2, with D unclear. This CDR3 contains 14 residues. CDR1 SGHVS and CDR2 FQNEAQ come from the germline V gene. Deletions cut 5 bases from V and 1 base from J, with 11 bases between.